Sequencing of this TCR beta chain was carried out in a study of cytomegalovirus exposure and HLA in healthy donors. Study information: An early release of data contained approximately 80 million unique TCRs, which came from HLA-typed donors.

The CDR3 is 16 residues long. Per germline, CDR1 SGHAT and CDR2 FQNNGV. V shed 1 base and J 0 bases; nucleotides not matched to a gene: 5. The PCR made use of 60 Vbeta and 13 Jbeta primers. Produced via immunoSEQ multiplex PCR; TCRdb's table is partial and in-frame only. The specimen's table records some 30,000 clones. The gene calls are TRBV11-2 and TRBJ1-1, with 7 positions matching TRBD1. Sequenced material: PBMCs. This clonotype originated in a woman between 40 and 50 years old in good health and CMV-seropositive. The CDR3: CASSLGRGQVNTEAFF. The CDR3 DNA follows: TGTGCCAGCAGCTTAGGAAGGGGGCAAGTGAACACTGAAGCTTTCTTT.